These 31 T cell receptor beta chains share one sample of origin, sequenced in a study of T-cell reconstitution after alpha-beta-depleted transplantation in children. TCRbeta library preparation incorporated unique molecular identifiers. Using its own MiXCR run on the PCR reads, TCRdb lists one record per CDR3 protein. Of about 110,000 distinct CDR3 sequences in the sample, about 9.3% were seen once. Sequenced material: PBMCs, taken before TCRalphabeta/CD19-depleted stem cell transplant. The receptors originated from a boy between 2 and 10 years old with acute lymphoblastic leukemia, due to receive a stem cell transplant.

This clonotype was found a few times. The chain recombines TRBV14 with TRBJ2-1; D may be TRBD2 (5 bases). Germline assignment: CDR1 SGHDN and CDR2 FVKESK. Trimming cost V 4 bases and J 12 bases, with 10 bases left between them. The CDR3 is 11 amino acids. CDR3 bases: TGTGCCAGCAGCCTGGGCGAGGGGCAGTTCTTC. The encoded protein is CASSLGEGQFF. Complete variable domain (other parts from reference TRBV14 and TRBJ2-1): EAGVTQFPSHSVIEKGQTVTLRCDPISGHDNLYWYRRVMGKEIKFLLHFVKESKQDESGMPNNRFLAERTGGTYSTLKVQPAELEDSGVYFCASSLGEGQFFGPGTRLTVL.

V is TRBV5-1 and J is TRBJ2-7, with D tentatively TRBD2 (6 bases). The CDR3 totals 14 residues. Germline V gives CDR1 SGHRS, CDR2 YFSETQ. V lost 2 bases and J 5 bases, leaving 14 bases between the germline ends. The CDR3 region is CASSFRDSRHEQYF. The CDR3 DNA follows: TGCGCCAGCAGCTTCCGGGACTCCCGTCACGAGCAGTACTTC.

The rearrangement uses TRBV5-1 and TRBJ2-1, with TRBD2 as a possible D gene (6 bases). With 1 base removed from V and 5 bases from J, the gap between germline ends came to 13 bases. There are 15 residues in the CDR3. CDR1 and CDR2 (germline): SGHRS, YFSETQ. The CDR3 sequence is CASSLHGTPDNEQFF. The DNA for the CDR3 is TGCGCCAGCAGCTTGCACGGGACTCCTGACAATGAGCAGTTCTTC. Full variable domain (remainder filled in from reference TRBV5-1 and TRBJ2-1): KAGVTQTPRYLIKTRGQQVTLSCSPISGHRSVSWYQQTPGQGLQFLFEYFSETQRNKGNFPGRFSGRQFSNSRSEMNVSTLELGDSALYLCASSLHGTPDNEQFFGPGTRLTVL.

This chain joins TRBV6-1 and TRBJ1-1, with D tentatively TRBD1 (5 bases). Germline lookup yields CDR1 MNHNS and CDR2 SASEGT. V was clipped by 8 bases and J by 2 bases, with 15 bases between them. CDR3 length: 14 amino acids. The CDR3, as DNA: TGTGCCAGCTGTAAGGGGTCGGCTAACACTGAAGCTTTCTTT. It specifies CASCKGSANTEAFF.

This clonotype was counted ten times or more. This chain connects TRBV20-1 to TRBJ2-4; D possibly uses TRBD1 or TRBD2 (5 bases each). The V gene lost 3 bases and the J gene lost 11 bases, with 20 bases spanning the gap. CDR1 and CDR2 from the germline V gene are DFQATT and SNEGSKA (reference sequence). This CDR3 contains 14 residues. The CDR3 region is CSARRGGDGDLQYF. In DNA form, the CDR3 reads TGCAGTGCTAGGCGTGGAGGTGACGGGGACCTTCAGTACTTC.

This clonotype was seen more than once but under ten times. The J gene is TRBJ2-7, the V gene TRBV12-3 or TRBV12-4; no definite D call. This CDR3 is built from 15 residues. The V gene lost 2 bases and the J gene lost 0 bases, with 11 bases spanning the gap. CDR3 bases: TGTGCCAGCAGTTTAAGACACTCAATCTCCTACGAGCAGTACTTC. Its translation: CASSLRHSISYEQYF.

The table lists this clonotype with a few counts. V and J are TRBV6-5 and TRBJ1-6, with D uncertain. Germline-derived CDR1 and CDR2 are MNHEY and SVGAGI. Trimming pared 0 bases from V and 0 bases from J, leaving 9 bases between. The CDR3 sequence is 17 residues long. CDR3 residues: CASSYSSPSSYNSPLHF. The CDR3 bases are TGTGCCAGCAGTTACTCGTCCCCGAGCTCCTATAATTCACCCCTCCACTTT.

This clonotype was recorded a few times. The chain uses TRBV5-1 and TRBJ2-1, with TRBD2 identical over 12 bases. CDR1 is SGHRS and CDR2 is YFSETQ in the germline V gene. With V trimmed by 3 bases and J by 7 bases, 8 bases remained unmatched. There are 16 residues in the CDR3. CDR3 sequence (DNA): TGCGCCAGCAGCTACTCTAGCGGGAGGGCATTTAATGAGCAGTTCTTC. It yields the protein CASSYSSGRAFNEQFF.

This clonotype was recorded at least ten times. The rearrangement uses TRBV6-6 and TRBJ2-1; 9 bases align to TRBD2. Germline loops: CDR1 MNHNY, CDR2 SVGAGI (reference sequence). The CDR3 contains 12 residues. The junction had 1 base not matched to a gene; V was cut back by 6 bases and J by 7 bases. CDR3 coding DNA: TGTGCCAGCAGGGCGGGGGGGAATGAGCAGTTCTTC. This sequence encodes CASRAGGNEQFF.

This clonotype was counted at least ten times. The chain has TRBV5-6 and TRBJ2-5; TRBD2 matches 7 bases. Germline assignment: CDR1 SGHDT and CDR2 YYEEEE. Unmatched junction bases numbered 7, after V lost 0 bases and J lost 5 bases. CDR3 length: 15 residues. CDR3 coding DNA: TGTGCCAGCAGCTTGGGGCCTGCGGGAGTGGAGACCCAGTACTTC. It specifies CASSLGPAGVETQYF.

This clonotype was counted between two and nine times. As DNA, the CDR3 is TGCAGCGTTACTGGTCAGACCTACGAGCAGTACTTC. It specifies CSVTGQTYEQYF. V usage is TRBV29-1 and J usage is TRBJ2-7; D is uncertain. CDR3 length: 12 residues. Germline CDR1 and CDR2: SQVTM and ANQGSEA. V lost 5 bases, J lost 2 bases, and 10 bases lay in between.

V usage is TRBV6-1 and J usage is TRBJ1-1; weak D call: TRBD1 (5 bases). The ends were cut back, 3 bases at V and 1 base at J, with 6 bases in the middle. This CDR3 spans 13 amino acids. Per germline, CDR1 MNHNS and CDR2 SASEGT. Here the CDR3 DNA reads TGTGCCAGCAGTGATGGGGGGAACACTGAAGCTTTCTTT. Encoded protein: CASSDGGNTEAFF.

This clonotype was found a few times. The chain recombines TRBV6-1 with TRBJ2-5; D is possibly TRBD1 (6 bases). The CDR3 covers 14 residues. CDR1 is MNHNS, CDR2 SASEGT, per germline. V shed 6 bases and J shed 1 base, with 12 bases lying between them. The CDR3 DNA reads as TGTGCCAGCAGCCAAGGACAGATCCAAGAGACCCAGTACTTC. Translation gives CASSQGQIQETQYF.

This clonotype was detected many times. The genes are TRBV7-2 and TRBJ1-1; a weak D match, TRBD1 (5 bases). The CDR3 sequence is 16 residues long. Deletions cut 5 bases from V and 0 bases from J, with 16 bases between. Germline CDR1 and CDR2: SGHTA and FQGNSA. DNA of the CDR3: TGTGCCAGCAGCCGCTTAGCAGGGCTAATGAACACTGAAGCTTTCTTT. Protein sequence: CASSRLAGLMNTEAFF.

This clonotype was seen more than once but under ten times. V gene TRBV5-1 combines with J gene TRBJ2-3; weak D call: TRBD2 (6 bases). The CDR3 is 14 residues long. The ends were cut back, 3 bases at V and 2 bases at J, with 10 bases in the middle. Germline CDR1 SGHRS, CDR2 YFSETQ. CDR3 coding DNA: TGCGCCAGCAGCTCTGGGACTTACACAGATACGCAGTATTTT. This codes for CASSSGTYTDTQYF.

This clonotype was found many times. The genes are TRBV7-2 and TRBJ2-1, with D tentatively TRBD2 (5 bases). The CDR3 spans 15 residues. V was pared by 1 base and J by 0 bases, with 7 bases between. Germline V gene data show CDR1 as SGHTA and CDR2 as FQGNSA. The CDR3 protein is CASSLEEASYNEQFF. DNA of the CDR3: TGTGCCAGCAGCTTAGAGGAGGCCTCCTACAATGAGCAGTTCTTC.

This sequence joins TRBV20-1 and TRBJ1-2, with D tentatively TRBD1 (5 bases). Looked up from germline, CDR1 is DFQATT and CDR2 is SNEGSKA (reference sequence). The CDR3 loop spans 15 amino acids. Trimming cost V 1 base and J 4 bases, with 16 bases left between them. DNA of the CDR3: TGCAGTGCTAGAGCAGATCTTGGGGGAAGCTATGGCTACACCTTC. Translation: CSARADLGGSYGYTF.

V and J are TRBV28 and TRBJ2-1, with no clear D. From germline, CDR1 is MDHEN and CDR2 SYDVKM. V was pared by 1 base and J by 6 bases, with 16 bases between. CDR3 length equals 16 residues. The CDR3 nucleotides are TGTGCCAGCAGTTTATTATCCCGGTTTAGCCCCAATGAGCAGTTCTTC. This sequence encodes CASSLLSRFSPNEQFF.

J is TRBJ2-3 and V is TRBV18; a weak D match, TRBD1 (5 bases). CDR1 KGHSH and CDR2 LQKENI come from the germline V gene. This CDR3 contains 14 residues. V lost 3 bases, J lost 6 bases, and 13 bases lay in between. The CDR3 DNA sequence: TGTGCCAGCTCACCCCCGCAGGGTTGGGATACGCAGTATTTT. This sequence encodes CASSPPQGWDTQYF.

This clonotype came up a few times. This chain connects TRBV28 to TRBJ2-5; 7 bases fit TRBD2. There are 14 residues in the CDR3. Germline loops: CDR1 MDHEN, CDR2 SYDVKM. The junction had 3 bases not matched to a gene; V was cut back by 4 bases and J by 1 base. The CDR3 reads CASSSGTIQETQYF. CDR3 DNA sequence: TGTGCCAGCAGTTCAGGGACTATCCAAGAGACCCAGTACTTC.

This clonotype has ten or more counts. The chain carries TRBV20-1 and TRBJ1-3; D is possibly TRBD1 (5 bases). Germline V gene sequence: CDR1 DFQATT, CDR2 SNEGSKA (reference sequence). The CDR3 runs 16 residues. The ends were cut back, 3 bases at V and 0 bases at J, with 15 bases in the middle. CDR3 sequence reads: CSARAIRGYSGNTIYF. In DNA, the CDR3 is TGCAGTGCTAGGGCCATTAGGGGATACTCTGGAAACACCATATATTTT.

At least ten counts were recorded for this clonotype. The chain combines TRBV5-1 with TRBJ2-5, with 7 bases aligning to TRBD2. The CDR3 consists of 16 residues. The V and J ends lost 5 bases and 4 bases, in that order; junction bases with no gene match: 14. Germline V gene sequence: CDR1 SGHRS, CDR2 YFSETQ. The CDR3 sequence is CASRNQQRGALETQYF. The CDR3 region has the DNA TGCGCCAGCAGAAACCAACAGCGGGGAGCCCTAGAGACCCAGTACTTC. The variable domain in full, with the rest retrieved from reference TRBV5-1 and TRBJ2-5, is KAGVTQTPRYLIKTRGQQVTLSCSPISGHRSVSWYQQTPGQGLQFLFEYFSETQRNKGNFPGRFSGRQFSNSRSEMNVSTLELGDSALYLCASRNQQRGALETQYFGPGTRLLVL.

This rearrangement joins TRBV27 to TRBJ2-1, with D uncertain. The CDR3 is 12 amino acids. The ends were cut back, 2 bases at V and 9 bases at J, with 8 bases in the middle. Germline V gives CDR1 MNHEY, CDR2 SMNVEV (reference sequence). The CDR3 DNA sequence: TGTGCCAGCAGTTTAATGGCCGGTGAGCAGTTCTTC. Protein product: CASSLMAGEQFF.

The rearrangement uses TRBV5-1 and TRBJ2-5; D not certain. V was shortened by 4 bases and J by 2 bases, with 9 bases between the two germline ends. The germline V gene has CDR1 SGHRS and CDR2 YFSETQ. The CDR3 spans 13 residues. The CDR3 DNA reads TGCGCCAGCAGCGCGGCCGCACAAGAGACCCAGTACTTC. Its translation is CASSAAAQETQYF.

The V and J genes are TRBV2 and TRBJ1-2, with TRBD1 matching 10 bases. This CDR3 comprises 15 residues. Trimming at V came to 6 bases and at J to 2 bases, leaving 6 bases not matched to a gene. Germline V gene lookup returns CDR1 SNHLY and CDR2 FYNNEI. The CDR3 sequence is CASSDPGQGNYGYTF. The CDR3 region has the DNA TGTGCCAGCAGCGACCCGGGACAGGGGAACTATGGCTACACCTTC.

This rearrangement joins TRBV29-1 to TRBJ2-3, with unresolved D. Deletions cut 1 base from V and 7 bases from J, with 9 bases between. The CDR3 is 12 residues long. Germline loops: CDR1 SQVTM, CDR2 ANQGSEA. The CDR3 loop reads CSVEGRSYTQYF. The DNA of the CDR3 is TGCAGCGTTGAAGGTCGGTCATATACGCAGTATTTT.

V is TRBV7-2 and J is TRBJ2-5, with D perhaps matching TRBD2 (5 bases). The CDR3 totals 16 residues. Germline CDR1 reads SGHTA; CDR2 reads FQGNSA. The V and J ends lost 5 bases and 0 bases respectively, with 16 bases between them. CDR3 sequence: CASSARPAVYQETQYF. Here the CDR3 DNA reads TGTGCCAGCAGCGCTCGGCCAGCGGTATACCAAGAGACCCAGTACTTC.

This clonotype was observed a few times. The V and J genes are TRBV20-1 and TRBJ2-3, with 8 bases fitting TRBD1. This CDR3 has 14 amino acids. V shed 3 bases and J 1 base; nucleotides not matched to a gene: 3. Germline V gene lookup returns CDR1 DFQATT and CDR2 SNEGSKA (reference sequence). CDR3 region: CSARIRGRTDTQYF. In DNA form, the CDR3 reads TGCAGTGCTAGGATCAGGGGGCGCACAGATACGCAGTATTTT.

This clonotype appeared a few times. The V and J genes are TRBV18 and TRBJ2-7; 7 bases match TRBD1. The CDR3 is made up of 14 amino acids. Trimming took 6 bases from V and 2 from J; bases not matched to a gene: 7. Germline V lookup: CDR1 KGHSH, CDR2 LQKENI. The CDR3 sequence: CASSQGQLTYEQYF. The CDR3 DNA reads TGTGCCAGCTCTCAGGGACAGCTAACCTACGAGCAGTACTTC.

This clonotype was observed at least ten times. The J gene is TRBJ2-7, the V gene TRBV27; 9 bases match TRBD1. Germline CDR1 and CDR2: MNHEY and SMNVEV (reference sequence). After removal of 4 bases from V and 3 bases from J, the junction contained 7 bases not matched to a gene. The CDR3 runs 15 residues. CDR3 nucleotide sequence: TGTGCCAGCAGTTCACTGGACAGGGGTAACTACGAGCAGTACTTC. It translates to CASSSLDRGNYEQYF.

The table lists this clonotype with a few counts. The chain is built from TRBV15 and TRBJ2-2; no reliable D call. The germline V gene has CDR1 LNHNV and CDR2 YYDKDF (reference sequence). This CDR3 is built from 13 residues. Trimming shortened V by 3 bases and J by 7 bases, and 9 bases separated the two germline ends. CDR3 amino acids: CATSSIGGGELFF. The DNA of the CDR3 is TGTGCCACCAGCAGCATTGGTGGCGGGGAGCTGTTTTTT. Looking up the rest from reference TRBV15 and TRBJ2-2 gives the full variable domain: DAMVIQNPRYQVTQFGKPVTLSCSQTLNHNVMYWYQQKSSQAPKLLFHYYDKDFNNEADTPDNFQSRRPNTSFCFLDIRSPGLGDTAMYLCATSSIGGGELFFGEGSRLTVL.